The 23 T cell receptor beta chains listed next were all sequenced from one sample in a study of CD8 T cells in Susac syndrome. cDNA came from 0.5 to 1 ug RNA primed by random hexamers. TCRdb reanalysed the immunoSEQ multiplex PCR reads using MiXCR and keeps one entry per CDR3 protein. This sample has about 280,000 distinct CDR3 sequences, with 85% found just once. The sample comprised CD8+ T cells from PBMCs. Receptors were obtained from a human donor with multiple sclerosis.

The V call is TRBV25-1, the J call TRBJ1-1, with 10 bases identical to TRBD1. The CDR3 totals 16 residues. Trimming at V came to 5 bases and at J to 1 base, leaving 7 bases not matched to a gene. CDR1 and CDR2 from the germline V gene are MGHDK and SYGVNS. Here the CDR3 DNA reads TGTGCCAGCAGTTTGACCCGGGACAGGGGGAACACTGAAGCTTTCTTT. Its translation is CASSLTRDRGNTEAFF.

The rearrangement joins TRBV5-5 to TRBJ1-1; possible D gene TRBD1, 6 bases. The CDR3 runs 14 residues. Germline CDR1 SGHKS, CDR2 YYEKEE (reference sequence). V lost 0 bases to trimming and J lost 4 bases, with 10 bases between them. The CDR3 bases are TGTGCCAGCAGCTTGGTCCAGGGGAGCACTGAAGCTTTCTTT. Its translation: CASSLVQGSTEAFF.

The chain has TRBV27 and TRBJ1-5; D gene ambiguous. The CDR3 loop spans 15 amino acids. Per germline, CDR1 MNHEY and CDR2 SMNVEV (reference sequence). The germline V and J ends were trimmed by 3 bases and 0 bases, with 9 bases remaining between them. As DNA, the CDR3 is TGTGCCAGCAGTTTGCGTCAGGATAGCAATCAGCCCCAGCATTTT. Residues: CASSLRQDSNQPQHF.

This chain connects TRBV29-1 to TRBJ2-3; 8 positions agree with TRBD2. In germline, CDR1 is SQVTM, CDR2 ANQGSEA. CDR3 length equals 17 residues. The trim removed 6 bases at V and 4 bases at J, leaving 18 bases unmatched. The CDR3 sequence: CSVPNRESGRGADTQYF. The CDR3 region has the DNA TGCAGCGTGCCCAACCGCGAGAGCGGGAGAGGGGCAGATACGCAGTATTTT.

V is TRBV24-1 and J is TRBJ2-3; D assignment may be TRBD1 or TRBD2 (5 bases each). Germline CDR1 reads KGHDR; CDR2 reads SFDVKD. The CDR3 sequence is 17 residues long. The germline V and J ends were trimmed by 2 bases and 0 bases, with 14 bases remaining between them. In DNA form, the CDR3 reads TGTGCCACCAGTGATTCCCCAGTAGGGACGAGCACAGATACGCAGTATTTT. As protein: CATSDSPVGTSTDTQYF.

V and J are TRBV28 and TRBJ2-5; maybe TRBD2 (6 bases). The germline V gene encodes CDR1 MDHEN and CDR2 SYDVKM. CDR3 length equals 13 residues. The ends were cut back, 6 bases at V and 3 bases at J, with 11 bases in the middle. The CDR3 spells CASRDYLEETQYF. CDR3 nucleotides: TGTGCCAGCAGGGACTATTTAGAAGAGACCCAGTACTTC.

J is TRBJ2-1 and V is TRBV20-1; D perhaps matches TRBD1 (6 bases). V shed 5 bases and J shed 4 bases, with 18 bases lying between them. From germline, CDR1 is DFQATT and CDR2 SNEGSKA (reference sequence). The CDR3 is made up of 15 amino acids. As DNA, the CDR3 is TGCAGTGCTCGGACAGACCCCGCAAAATACAATGAGCAGTTCTTC. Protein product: CSARTDPAKYNEQFF.

The CDR3 region is CASSQPGEGSYNEQFF. The DNA of the CDR3 is TGTGCCAGCAGTCAACCGGGGGAGGGCTCCTACAATGAGCAGTTCTTC. This chain joins TRBV12-3 or TRBV12-4 and TRBJ2-1; 7 bases line up with TRBD2. With 5 bases clipped from V and 0 bases from J, the junction kept 7 bases outside the gene matches. The CDR3 extends over 16 amino acids.

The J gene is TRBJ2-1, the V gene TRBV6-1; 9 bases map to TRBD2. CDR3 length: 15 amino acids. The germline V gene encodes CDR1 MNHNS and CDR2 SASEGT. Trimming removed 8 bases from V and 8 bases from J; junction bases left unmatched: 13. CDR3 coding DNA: TGTGCCAGCTGGTCGGGTAGCGGGAGATTGGATGAGCAGTTCTTC. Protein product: CASWSGSGRLDEQFF.

The CDR3 coding sequence is TGTGCCAGCAGTTTACGGCCACTACCTCCCTACGAGCAGTACTTC. It codes for CASSLRPLPPYEQYF. V usage is TRBV27 and J usage is TRBJ2-7; no definite D call. Germline-derived CDR1 and CDR2 are MNHEY and SMNVEV (reference sequence). This CDR3 contains 15 residues. The V and J ends lost 2 bases and 2 bases respectively, with 13 bases between them.

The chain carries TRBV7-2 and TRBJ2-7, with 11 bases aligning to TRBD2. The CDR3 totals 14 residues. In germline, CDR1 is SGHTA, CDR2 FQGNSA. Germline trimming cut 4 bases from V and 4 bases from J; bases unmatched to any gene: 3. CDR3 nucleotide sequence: TGTGCCAGCAGCTACCTAGCGGGAGGTTACGAGCAGTACTTC. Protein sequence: CASSYLAGGYEQYF.

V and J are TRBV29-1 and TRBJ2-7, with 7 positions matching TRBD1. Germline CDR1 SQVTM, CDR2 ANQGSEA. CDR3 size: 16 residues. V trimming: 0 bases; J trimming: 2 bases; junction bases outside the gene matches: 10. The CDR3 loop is CSVEDSRRGLTYEQYF. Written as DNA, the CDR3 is TGCAGCGTTGAAGATTCGCGTAGGGGGCTGACCTACGAGCAGTACTTC.

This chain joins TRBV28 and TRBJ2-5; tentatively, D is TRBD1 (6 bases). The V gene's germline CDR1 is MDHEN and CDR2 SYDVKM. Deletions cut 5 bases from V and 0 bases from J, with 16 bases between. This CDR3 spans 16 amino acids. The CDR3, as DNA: TGTGCCAGCAGTCTATACTCCGGGACACACCAAGAGACCCAGTACTTC. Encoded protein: CASSLYSGTHQETQYF.

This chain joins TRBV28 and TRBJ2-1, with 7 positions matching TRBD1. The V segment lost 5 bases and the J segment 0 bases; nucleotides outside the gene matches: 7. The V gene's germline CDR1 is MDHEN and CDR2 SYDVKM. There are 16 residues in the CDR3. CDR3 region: CASSVGTASSYNEQFF. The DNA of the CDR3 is TGTGCCAGCAGTGTAGGGACAGCGAGCTCCTACAATGAGCAGTTCTTC.

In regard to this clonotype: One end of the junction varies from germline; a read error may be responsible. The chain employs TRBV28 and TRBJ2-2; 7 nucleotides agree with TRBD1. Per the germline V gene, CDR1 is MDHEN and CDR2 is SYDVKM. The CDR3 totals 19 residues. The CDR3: CASSFLQLTGQGNAGELFF. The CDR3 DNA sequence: TGTGCCAGCAGTTTCCTTCAACTGACAGGGCAAGGGAACGCCGGGGAGCTGTTTTTT.

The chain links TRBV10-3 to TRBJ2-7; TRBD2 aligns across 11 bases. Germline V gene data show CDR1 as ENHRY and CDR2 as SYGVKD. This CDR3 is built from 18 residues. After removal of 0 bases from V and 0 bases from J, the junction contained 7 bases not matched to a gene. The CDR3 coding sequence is TGTGCCATCAGTGAGTCCGGGACTAGCGGATTTCTCTCCTACGAGCAGTACTTC. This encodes CAISESGTSGFLSYEQYF.

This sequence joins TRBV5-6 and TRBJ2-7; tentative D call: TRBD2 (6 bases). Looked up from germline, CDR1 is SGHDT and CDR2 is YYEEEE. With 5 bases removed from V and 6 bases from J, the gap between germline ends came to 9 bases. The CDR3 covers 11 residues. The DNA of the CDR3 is TGTGCCAGCAGGGCGGGGTTCGAGCAGTACTTC. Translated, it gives CASRAGFEQYF.

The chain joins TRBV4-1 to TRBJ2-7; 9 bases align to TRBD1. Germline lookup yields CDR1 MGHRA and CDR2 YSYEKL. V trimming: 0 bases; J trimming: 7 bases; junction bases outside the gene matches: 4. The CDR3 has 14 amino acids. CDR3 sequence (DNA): TGCGCCAGCAGCCAAGACGGGACAGGGTCTGAGCAGTACTTC. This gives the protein CASSQDGTGSEQYF.

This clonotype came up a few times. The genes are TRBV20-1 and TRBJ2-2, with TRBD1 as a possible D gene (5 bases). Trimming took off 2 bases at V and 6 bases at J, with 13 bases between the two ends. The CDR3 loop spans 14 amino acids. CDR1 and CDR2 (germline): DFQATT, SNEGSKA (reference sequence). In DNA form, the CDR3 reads TGCAGTGCTAGAACAGGCCGCGAGCCCGGGGAGCTGTTTTTT. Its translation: CSARTGREPGELFF.

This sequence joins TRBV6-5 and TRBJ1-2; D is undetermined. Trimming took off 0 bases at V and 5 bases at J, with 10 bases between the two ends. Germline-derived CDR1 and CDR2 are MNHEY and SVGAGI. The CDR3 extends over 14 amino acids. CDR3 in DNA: TGTGCCAGCAGTTACTCGATGGTCCGGTATGGCTACACCTTC. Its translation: CASSYSMVRYGYTF.

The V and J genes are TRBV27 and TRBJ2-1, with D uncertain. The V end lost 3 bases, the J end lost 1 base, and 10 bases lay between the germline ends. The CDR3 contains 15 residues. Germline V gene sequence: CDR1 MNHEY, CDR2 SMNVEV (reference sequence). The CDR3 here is CASSFLPGSYNEQFF. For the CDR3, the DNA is TGTGCCAGCAGTTTCCTTCCGGGTTCCTACAATGAGCAGTTCTTC.

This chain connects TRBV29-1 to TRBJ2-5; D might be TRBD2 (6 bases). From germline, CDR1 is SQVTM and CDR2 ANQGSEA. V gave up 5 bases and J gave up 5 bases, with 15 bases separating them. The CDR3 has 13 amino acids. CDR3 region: CSVSREWSETQYF. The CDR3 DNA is TGCAGCGTTAGCCGGGAGTGGTCGGAGACCCAGTACTTC.

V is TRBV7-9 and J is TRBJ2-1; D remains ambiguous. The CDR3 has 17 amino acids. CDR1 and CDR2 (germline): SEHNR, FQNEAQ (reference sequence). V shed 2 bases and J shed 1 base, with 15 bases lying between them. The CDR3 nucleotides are TGTGCCAGCAGCTTAAATGATCGGCTTCGGTCCTACAATGAGCAGTTCTTC. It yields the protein CASSLNDRLRSYNEQFF.